Presented here are 8 T cell receptor beta chains from one specimen sequenced in a study of cytomegalovirus exposure and HLA in healthy donors. In the PCR, 60 Vbeta and 13 Jbeta primers were used. Profiled with immunoSEQ multiplex PCR; TCRdb holds only in-frame clones, not every one. The sample contains more than 140,000 clones, roughly 85% of which appear only once. Sequencing was carried out using PBMCs. These TCRs come from a male donor in good health and CMV-seronegative.

A single count supports this clone. The rearrangement links TRBV5-4 to TRBJ2-1, with TRBD2 matching over 9 bases. CDR3 length: 18 amino acids. Germline values: CDR1 SGHNT, CDR2 YYREEE (reference sequence). Germline trimming cut 2 bases from V and 0 bases from J; bases unmatched to any gene: 9. CDR3 bases: TGTGCCAGCAGCTTCGGCCTAGCGGGACCCAGCTCCTACAATGAGCAGTTCTTC. Amino acid sequence: CASSFGLAGPSSYNEQFF.

J is TRBJ1-1 and V is TRBV5-6; D remains unclear. Trimming cost V 3 bases and J 8 bases, with 20 bases left between them. The CDR3 contains 15 residues. CDR1 SGHDT and CDR2 YYEEEE come from the germline V gene. CDR3 DNA sequence: TGTGCCAGCAGCTCACTAGAGGGTTCCATTAAGGAAGCTTTCTTT. It translates to CASSSLEGSIKEAFF.

The DNA of the CDR3 is TGTGCCAGCAGTTTTCAGGGGGCGAACAATCAGCCCCAGCATTTT. It codes for CASSFQGANNQPQHF. This chain connects TRBV5-4 to TRBJ1-5; 8 bases map to TRBD1. CDR1 SGHNT and CDR2 YYREEE come from the germline V gene (reference sequence). The V segment lost 5 bases and the J segment 3 bases; nucleotides outside the gene matches: 7. The CDR3 contains 15 residues.

J is TRBJ2-1 and V is TRBV18, with 10 positions matching TRBD2. Germline values: CDR1 KGHSH, CDR2 LQKENI. Trimming removed 5 bases from V and 3 bases from J; junction bases left unmatched: 1. This CDR3 comprises 14 residues. CDR3 residues: CASSASGSYNEQFF. The CDR3 DNA is TGTGCCAGCTCAGCTAGCGGGAGCTACAATGAGCAGTTCTTC.

This chain connects TRBV6-4 to TRBJ2-1; 13 nucleotides align to TRBD2. The V gene end was trimmed by 5 bases and the J gene end by 10 bases; junction bases not matched to a gene: 8. This CDR3 region has 15 residues. Germline V lookup: CDR1 MRHNA, CDR2 SNTAGT. CDR3 coding DNA: TGTGCCAGCAGTCCGTGGTGGACTAGCGGGAGCGAGCAGTTCTTC. This codes for CASSPWWTSGSEQFF.

The chain combines TRBV5-8 with TRBJ1-5; perhaps TRBD1 as D (6 bases). Germline V gene lookup returns CDR1 SGHTS and CDR2 YDEGEE. The V end lost 7 bases, the J end lost 0 bases, and 14 bases lay between the germline ends. The CDR3 has 15 amino acids. CDR3 loop: CASGTGSHSNQPQHF. In DNA form, the CDR3 reads TGTGCCAGCGGTACAGGGAGTCATAGCAATCAGCCCCAGCATTTT.

V is TRBV13 and J is TRBJ1-2; the D is unclear. Germline loops: CDR1 PRHDT, CDR2 FYEKMQ (reference sequence). V lost 0 bases and J 3 bases, leaving 5 bases between the germline ends. The length of the CDR3 is 13 residues. This CDR3 is CASSLGLDYGYTF. CDR3 in DNA: TGTGCCAGCAGCTTAGGCCTTGACTATGGCTACACCTTC. The full variable domain, completed using reference TRBV13 and TRBJ1-2, is AAGVIQSPRHLIKEKRETATLKCYPIPRHDTVYWYQQGPGQDPQFLISFYEKMQSDKGSIPDRFSAQQFSDYHSELNMSSLELGDSALYFCASSLGLDYGYTFGSGTRLTVV.

The rearrangement links TRBV5-5 to TRBJ1-3; D remains ambiguous. The length of the CDR3 is 15 residues. Trimming took off 2 bases at V and 2 bases at J, with 11 bases between the two ends. The germline V gene encodes CDR1 SGHKS and CDR2 YYEKEE (reference sequence). The CDR3 here is CASSLSWRAGNTIYF. In DNA form, the CDR3 reads TGTGCCAGCAGCTTATCATGGAGGGCTGGAAACACCATATATTTT. Looking up the rest from reference TRBV5-5 and TRBJ1-3 gives the full variable domain: DAGVTQSPTHLIKTRGQQVTLRCSPISGHKSVSWYQQVLGQGPQFIFQYYEKEERGRGNFPDRFSARQFPNYSSELNVNALLLGDSALYLCASSLSWRAGNTIYFGEGSWLTVV.